Following are 22 T cell receptor beta chains from one sample sequenced in a study of cytomegalovirus exposure and HLA in healthy donors. The PCR used 60 Vbeta and 13 Jbeta primers. TCRdb keeps only in-frame clones here, not all; method: immunoSEQ multiplex PCR. The data show over 100,000 clones, approximately 71% seen once. The sample was PBMCs. These receptors were obtained from a male donor in good health and CMV-seropositive.

This clone occurred once. This chain uses TRBV2 with TRBJ1-2; 12 bases align to TRBD1. This CDR3 has 15 residues. With 6 bases clipped from V and 5 bases from J, the junction kept 7 bases outside the gene matches. Germline lookup yields CDR1 SNHLY and CDR2 FYNNEI. The CDR3 sequence is CASSRDRGPEYGYTF. In DNA, the CDR3 is TGTGCCAGCAGCCGGGACAGGGGGCCAGAGTATGGCTACACCTTC.

This clone showed up just a few times. The rearrangement joins TRBV27 to TRBJ2-7; tentative D call: TRBD2 (5 bases). CDR3 size: 15 residues. V was clipped by 6 bases and J by 0 bases, with 15 bases between them. Germline CDR1 is MNHEY and CDR2 is SMNVEV (reference sequence). Here the CDR3 DNA reads TGTGCCAGCAGCTTCCTTAGCGCACTCTCCTACGAGCAGTACTTC. Its translation: CASSFLSALSYEQYF.

The V call is TRBV6-1, the J call TRBJ2-1; 12 bases agree with TRBD2. CDR1 is MNHNS, CDR2 SASEGT, per germline. The CDR3 consists of 15 residues. J was trimmed by 5 bases and V by 5 bases; bases with no gene match: 4. Written as DNA, the CDR3 is TGTGCCAGCAGTCCAAGGACTAGCGGGAACAATGAGCAGTTCTTC. This encodes CASSPRTSGNNEQFF.

CDR3 in amino acids: CASSSQAGGSDTQYF. The CDR3 coding sequence is TGTGCCAGCAGTTCTCAAGCGGGAGGGTCAGATACGCAGTATTTT. V usage is TRBV6-1 and J usage is TRBJ2-3, with 10 bases lining up with TRBD2. From germline, CDR1 is MNHNS and CDR2 SASEGT. The V gene end was trimmed by 5 bases and the J gene end by 4 bases; junction bases not matched to a gene: 6. This CDR3 region has 15 residues.

A remark on this clone: The junction shows a germline mismatch at one end, possibly a read error. The chain joins TRBV7-9 to TRBJ2-5; D is unresolved. Germline assignment: CDR1 SEHNR and CDR2 FQNEAQ (reference sequence). CDR3 length: 13 residues. The CDR3 DNA sequence: TGTTCCAGCAGCTACGACAACCAAGAGACCCAGTACTTC. Translation: CSSSYDNQETQYF.

The CDR3 reads CASSRQGGAYEQYF. For the CDR3, the DNA is TGTGCCAGCAGCCGACAGGGGGGGGCCTACGAGCAGTACTTC. The chain employs TRBV27 and TRBJ2-7, with 9 bases matching TRBD1. CDR1 MNHEY and CDR2 SMNVEV come from the germline V gene (reference sequence). This CDR3 is built from 14 residues. V was pared by 6 bases and J by 2 bases, with 5 bases of the junction left unmatched.

The V and J genes are TRBV10-3 and TRBJ1-5; the D gene is possibly TRBD1 (5 bases). With 4 bases removed from V and 4 bases from J, the gap between germline ends came to 8 bases. Per the germline V gene, CDR1 is ENHRY and CDR2 is SYGVKD. The CDR3 sequence is 13 residues long. The CDR3 coding sequence is TGTGCCATCAGTGTACAGGAAAATCAGCCCCAGCATTTT. Protein product: CAISVQENQPQHF.

The gene calls are TRBV28 and TRBJ1-5, with TRBD1 as a possible D gene (6 bases). V dropped 8 bases and J dropped 4 bases, with 9 bases sitting between them. Germline V gives CDR1 MDHEN, CDR2 SYDVKM. This CDR3 is built from 12 residues. CDR3 in amino acids: CASWTVNQPQHF. In nucleotides, the CDR3 is TGTGCCAGCTGGACAGTTAATCAGCCCCAGCATTTT. The full variable domain, in which reference TRBV28 and TRBJ1-5 provide the parts outside the CDR3, is DVKVTQSSRYLVKRTGEKVFLECVQDMDHENMFWYRQDPGLGLRLIYFSYDVKMKEKGDIPEGYSVSREKKERFSLILESASTNQTSMYLCASWTVNQPQHFGDGTRLSIL.

A word on this clone: Within the sample, other DNA sequences also encode this same CDR3. CDR3 protein: CASSLAKDSGGSYEQYF. The CDR3 nucleotides are TGCGCCAGCAGCTTGGCCAAAGACAGCGGGGGCTCCTACGAGCAGTACTTC. The rearrangement uses TRBV5-1 and TRBJ2-7; 8 bases are a match to TRBD2. The ends lost 0 bases at V and 0 bases at J; junction bases unmatched: 8. The CDR3 sequence is 17 residues long. Germline CDR1 and CDR2: SGHRS and YFSETQ.

The chain's CDR3 is CASSPGLDQPQHF. The CDR3 coding sequence is TGTGCCAGCAGCCCGGGTCTCGATCAGCCCCAGCATTTT. V and J are TRBV7-2 and TRBJ1-5; no reliable D call. Germline-derived CDR1 and CDR2 are SGHTA and FQGNSA. The CDR3 runs to 13 residues. The V end lost 5 bases, the J end lost 5 bases, and 10 bases lay between the germline ends. The full variable domain, rest sourced from reference TRBV7-2 and TRBJ1-5, is GAGVSQSPSNKVTEKGKDVELRCDPISGHTALYWYRQSLGQGLEFLIYFQGNSAPDKSGLPSDRFSAERTGGSVSTLTIQRTQQEDSAVYLCASSPGLDQPQHFGDGTRLSIL.

The chain uses TRBV30 and TRBJ2-2; D is perhaps TRBD2 (5 bases). The ends were cut back, 3 bases at V and 5 bases at J, with 7 bases in the middle. Germline V gene lookup returns CDR1 GTSNPN and CDR2 SVGIG (reference sequence). The CDR3 is 12 residues long. This CDR3 is CAWRPGTGELFF. The CDR3 coding sequence is TGTGCCTGGAGACCGGGAACCGGGGAGCTGTTTTTT.

V gene TRBV7-6 combines with J gene TRBJ2-7; 9 bases are shared with TRBD1. Germline CDR1 reads SGHVS; CDR2 reads FNYEAQ. V was pared by 3 bases and J by 3 bases, with 9 bases of the junction left unmatched. This CDR3 region has 16 residues. The CDR3 protein is CASSLEPGQGNYEQYF. The CDR3 nucleotides are TGTGCCAGCAGCTTGGAACCGGGACAGGGAAACTACGAGCAGTACTTC.

V gene TRBV19 combines with J gene TRBJ2-7, with D possibly matching TRBD1 (6 bases). CDR1 is LNHDA, CDR2 SQIVND, per germline (reference sequence). The CDR3 length is 13 residues. V lost 6 bases, J lost 3 bases, and 12 bases lay in between. The CDR3 protein is CASRGTSLYEQYF. CDR3 DNA: TGTGCCAGTAGAGGGACAAGTCTCTACGAGCAGTACTTC.

The chain recombines TRBV4-1 with TRBJ2-7; 10 positions agree with TRBD2. Trimming cost V 1 base and J 2 bases; bases outside gene matches: 8. Germline V gene sequence: CDR1 MGHRA, CDR2 YSYEKL. The CDR3 contains 17 residues. CDR3 bases: TGCGCCAGCAGCCAAGGGCCTCCTAGCGGGAGCACCTACGAGCAGTACTTC. Translation gives CASSQGPPSGSTYEQYF.

The chain employs TRBV18 and TRBJ2-1, with a weak D call TRBD2 (7 bases). The germline gives CDR1 KGHSH, CDR2 LQKENI. V lost 0 bases, J lost 5 bases, and 17 bases lay in between. The CDR3 covers 17 residues. CDR3 DNA: TGTGCCAGCTCACCACCGGGGGGGCGGCGGGTGAACAATGAGCAGTTCTTC. Its translation: CASSPPGGRRVNNEQFF.

This sequence joins TRBV21-1 and TRBJ2-2; the D call TRBD1 from the table was never checked on the DNA. TRBV21-1 is a recognized pseudogene. The CDR3 length is 15 residues. The CDR3 protein is CASSKGAGKSGELFF. CDR3 DNA: TGTGCCAGCAGCAAAGGGGCAGGGAAGTCCGGGGAGCTGTTTTTT.

The chain has TRBV7-2 and TRBJ1-4; 7 positions agree with TRBD1. This CDR3 contains 16 residues. Germline loops: CDR1 SGHTA, CDR2 FQGNSA. The junction had 5 bases not matched to a gene; V was cut back by 0 bases and J by 4 bases. The CDR3, as DNA: TGTGCCAGCAGCTTAGCAGGGGGCATAGTTAATGAAAAACTGTTTTTT. It translates to CASSLAGGIVNEKLFF.

The chain couples TRBV10-2 to TRBJ2-7, with D maybe TRBD1 (6 bases). The length of the CDR3 is 13 residues. CDR1 WSHSY and CDR2 SAAADI come from the germline V gene. With 7 bases removed from V and 4 bases from J, the gap between germline ends came to 14 bases. The CDR3 sequence is CASTGGREYEQYF. The DNA for the CDR3 is TGCGCCAGCACTGGGGGCAGGGAATACGAGCAGTACTTC.

The rearrangement uses TRBV6-1 and TRBJ2-3; no clear D gene. Trimming stripped 3 bases from V and 3 bases from J, with 10 bases between. This CDR3 contains 14 residues. The germline V gene encodes CDR1 MNHNS and CDR2 SASEGT. Here the CDR3 DNA reads TGTGCCAGCAGTGACAAGCCCGCTACAGATACGCAGTATTTT. It yields the protein CASSDKPATDTQYF.

V usage is TRBV5-1 and J usage is TRBJ2-2; tentative D call: TRBD1 (6 bases). The CDR3 covers 14 residues. Germline CDR1 is SGHRS and CDR2 is YFSETQ. V lost 5 bases and J lost 0, with 8 bases in between. The CDR3 sequence: CASRGQANTGELFF. CDR3 sequence (DNA): TGCGCCAGCAGGGGACAAGCGAACACCGGGGAGCTGTTTTTT.

The V and J genes are TRBV2 and TRBJ1-5; 8 nucleotides line up with TRBD1. Germline loops: CDR1 SNHLY, CDR2 FYNNEI. This CDR3 region has 13 residues. J gave up 7 bases and V 5 bases, and 4 bases lay outside the gene matches. The CDR3 DNA is TGTGCCAGCAGTTCCCAGGGGGCCCAGCCCCAGCATTTT. Its translation: CASSSQGAQPQHF.

V usage is TRBV6-6 and J usage is TRBJ1-4, with a tentative D call TRBD1 (6 bases). Trimming pared 8 bases from V and 7 bases from J, leaving 20 bases between. Germline lookup yields CDR1 MNHNY and CDR2 SVGAGI (reference sequence). The CDR3 totals 15 residues. CDR3 nucleotides: TGTGCCAGCGGCCGAGGGGGGGGGCGCGGTGAAAAACTGTTTTTT. Protein sequence: CASGRGGGRGEKLFF.